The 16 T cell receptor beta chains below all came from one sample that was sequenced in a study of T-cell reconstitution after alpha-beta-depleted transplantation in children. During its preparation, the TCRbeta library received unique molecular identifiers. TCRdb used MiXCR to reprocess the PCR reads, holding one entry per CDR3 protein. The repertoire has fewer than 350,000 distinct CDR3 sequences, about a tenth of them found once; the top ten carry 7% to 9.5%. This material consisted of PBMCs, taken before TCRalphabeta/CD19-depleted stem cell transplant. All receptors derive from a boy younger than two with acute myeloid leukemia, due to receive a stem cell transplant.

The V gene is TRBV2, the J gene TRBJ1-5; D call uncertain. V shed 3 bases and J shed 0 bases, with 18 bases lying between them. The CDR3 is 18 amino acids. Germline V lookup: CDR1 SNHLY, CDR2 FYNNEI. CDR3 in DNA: TGTGCCAGCAGTGATACGCCACCGGAGGGATATAGCAATCAGCCCCAGCATTTT. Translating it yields CASSDTPPEGYSNQPQHF. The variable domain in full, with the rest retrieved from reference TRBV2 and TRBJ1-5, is EPEVTQTPSHQVTQMGQEVILRCVPISNHLYFYWYRQILGQKVEFLVSFYNNEISEKSEIFDDQFSVERPDGSNFTLKIRSTKLEDSAMYFCASSDTPPEGYSNQPQHFGDGTRLSIL.

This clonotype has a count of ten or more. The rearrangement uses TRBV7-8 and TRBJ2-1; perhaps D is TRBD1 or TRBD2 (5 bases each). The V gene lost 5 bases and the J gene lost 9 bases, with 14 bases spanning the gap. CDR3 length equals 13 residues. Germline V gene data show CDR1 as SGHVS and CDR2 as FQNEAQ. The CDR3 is CASSPRSGSEQFF. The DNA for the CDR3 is TGTGCCAGCAGCCCCCGGTCAGGGAGTGAGCAGTTCTTC.

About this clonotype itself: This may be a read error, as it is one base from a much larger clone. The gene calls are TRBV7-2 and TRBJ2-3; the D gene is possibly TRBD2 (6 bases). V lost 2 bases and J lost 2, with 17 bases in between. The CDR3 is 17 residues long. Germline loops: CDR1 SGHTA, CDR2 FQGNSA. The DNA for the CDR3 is TGTGCCAGCAGCTTATATGGATTCGGGAGTAACACAGATACGCAGTATTTT. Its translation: CASSLYGFGSNTDTQYF.

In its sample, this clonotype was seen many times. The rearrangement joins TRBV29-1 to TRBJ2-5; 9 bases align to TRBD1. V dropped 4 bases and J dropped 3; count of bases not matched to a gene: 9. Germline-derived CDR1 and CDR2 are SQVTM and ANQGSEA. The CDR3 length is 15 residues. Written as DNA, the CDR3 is TGCAGCGTTGTGGGGACAGGGCGGAGCAAAGAGACCCAGTACTTC. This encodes CSVVGTGRSKETQYF.

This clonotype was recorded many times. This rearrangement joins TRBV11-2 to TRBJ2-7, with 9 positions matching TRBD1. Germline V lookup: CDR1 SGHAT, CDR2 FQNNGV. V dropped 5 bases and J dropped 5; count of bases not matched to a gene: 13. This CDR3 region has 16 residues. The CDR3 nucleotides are TGTGCCAGCAGCCCCGGGACAGGGATCGGTCAGCACGAGCAGTACTTC. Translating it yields CASSPGTGIGQHEQYF.

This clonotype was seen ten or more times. The CDR3 DNA reads as TGTGCCAGCAGCTTACAGGGACAGGGCAATGAGCAGTTCTTC. This translates into CASSLQGQGNEQFF. The V and J genes are TRBV11-2 and TRBJ2-1, with 9 bases aligning to TRBD1. The junction had 2 bases not matched to a gene; V was cut back by 2 bases and J by 6 bases. Germline CDR1 is SGHAT and CDR2 is FQNNGV. This CDR3 region has 14 residues. Together with reference TRBV11-2 and TRBJ2-1, the CDR3 gives the full variable domain: EAGVAQSPRYKIIEKRQSVAFWCNPISGHATLYWYQQILGQGPKLLIQFQNNGVVDDSQLPKDRFSAERLKGVDSTLKIQPAKLEDSAVYLCASSLQGQGNEQFFGPGTRLTVL.

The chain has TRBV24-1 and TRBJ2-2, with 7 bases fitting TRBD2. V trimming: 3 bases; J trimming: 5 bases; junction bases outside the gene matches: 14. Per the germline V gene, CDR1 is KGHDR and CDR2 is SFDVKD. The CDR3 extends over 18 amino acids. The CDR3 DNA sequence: TGTGCCACCAGTGATAGTCGCTGGGGGGGGATGTGGACCGGGGAGCTGTTTTTT. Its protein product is CATSDSRWGGMWTGELFF.

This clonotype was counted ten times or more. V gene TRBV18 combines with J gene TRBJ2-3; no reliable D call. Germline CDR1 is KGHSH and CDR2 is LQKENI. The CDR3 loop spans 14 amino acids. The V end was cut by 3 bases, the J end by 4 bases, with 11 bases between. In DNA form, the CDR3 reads TGTGCCAGCTCACCGGGATCAACCCCAGATACGCAGTATTTT. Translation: CASSPGSTPDTQYF.

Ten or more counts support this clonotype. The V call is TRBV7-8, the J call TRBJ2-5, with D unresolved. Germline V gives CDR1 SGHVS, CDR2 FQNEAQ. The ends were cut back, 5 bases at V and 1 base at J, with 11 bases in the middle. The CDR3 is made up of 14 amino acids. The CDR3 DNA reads TGTGCCAGCAGCCCCGAAACTTTCCAAGAGACCCAGTACTTC. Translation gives CASSPETFQETQYF.

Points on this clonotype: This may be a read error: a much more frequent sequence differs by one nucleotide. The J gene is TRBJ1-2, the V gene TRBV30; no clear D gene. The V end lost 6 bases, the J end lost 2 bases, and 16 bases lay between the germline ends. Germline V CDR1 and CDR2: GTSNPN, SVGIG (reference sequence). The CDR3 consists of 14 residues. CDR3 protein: CACPGQAQNYGYTF. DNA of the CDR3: TGTGCCTGCCCGGGCCAGGCGCAGAACTATGGCTACACCTTC.

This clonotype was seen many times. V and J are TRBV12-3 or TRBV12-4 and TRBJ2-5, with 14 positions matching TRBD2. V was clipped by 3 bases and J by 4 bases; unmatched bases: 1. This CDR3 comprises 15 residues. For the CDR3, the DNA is TGTGCCAGCAGTTTGACTAGCGGGGGGGCAGAGACCCAGTACTTC. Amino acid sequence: CASSLTSGGAETQYF.

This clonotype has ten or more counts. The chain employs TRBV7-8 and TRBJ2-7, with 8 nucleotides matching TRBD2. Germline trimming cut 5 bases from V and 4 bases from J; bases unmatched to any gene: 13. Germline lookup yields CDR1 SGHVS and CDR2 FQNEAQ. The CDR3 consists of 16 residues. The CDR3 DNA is TGTGCCAGCAGCATATACCCGGGACTAGAGACATACGAGCAGTACTTC. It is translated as CASSIYPGLETYEQYF.

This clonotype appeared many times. CDR3 sequence reads: CASSPTAGAQFF. The CDR3 nucleotides are TGTGCCAGCAGCCCGACCGCGGGGGCGCAGTTCTTC. This chain connects TRBV7-9 to TRBJ2-1; D might be TRBD2 (7 bases). Germline loops: CDR1 SEHNR, CDR2 FQNEAQ (reference sequence). V was cut by 5 bases and J by 12 bases, with 14 bases left in between. The CDR3 runs to 12 residues.

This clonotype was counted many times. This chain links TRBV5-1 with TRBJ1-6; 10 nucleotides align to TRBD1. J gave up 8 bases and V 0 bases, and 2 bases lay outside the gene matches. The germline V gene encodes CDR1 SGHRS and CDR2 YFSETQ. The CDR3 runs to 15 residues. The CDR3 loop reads CASSLGTGGDSPLHF. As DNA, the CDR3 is TGCGCCAGCAGCTTGGGGACAGGGGGAGATTCACCCCTCCACTTT. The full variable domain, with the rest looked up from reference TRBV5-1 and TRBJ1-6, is KAGVTQTPRYLIKTRGQQVTLSCSPISGHRSVSWYQQTPGQGLQFLFEYFSETQRNKGNFPGRFSGRQFSNSRSEMNVSTLELGDSALYLCASSLGTGGDSPLHFGNGTRLTVT.

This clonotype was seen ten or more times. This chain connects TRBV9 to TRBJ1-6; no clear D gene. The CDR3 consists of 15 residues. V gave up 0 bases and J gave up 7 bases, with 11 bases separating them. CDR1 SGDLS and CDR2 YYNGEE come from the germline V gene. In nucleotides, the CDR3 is TGTGCCAGCAGCGTAGGCCCAGGAGTAAATTCACCCCTCCACTTT. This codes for CASSVGPGVNSPLHF.

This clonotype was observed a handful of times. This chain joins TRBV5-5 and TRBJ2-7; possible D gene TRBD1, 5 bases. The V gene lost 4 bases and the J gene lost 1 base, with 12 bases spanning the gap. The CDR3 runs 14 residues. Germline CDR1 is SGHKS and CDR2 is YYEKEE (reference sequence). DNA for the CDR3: TGTGCCAGCAGCATCGACAGTACTTCCTACGAGCAGTACTTC. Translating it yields CASSIDSTSYEQYF.